The next 30 T cell receptor beta chains were all read from a single sample in a study of cytomegalovirus exposure and HLA in healthy donors. PCR was performed using 60 Vbeta and 13 Jbeta primers. The data were produced by immunoSEQ multiplex PCR, yet TCRdb's version contains in-frame clones alone and is incomplete. This sample's table has approximately 45,000 clones. Sequenced sample: PBMCs. The receptors originated from a male donor in good health and CMV-seronegative.

This rearrangement joins TRBV4-1 to TRBJ1-1; D is undetermined. The length of the CDR3 is 14 residues. Trimming shortened V by 4 bases and J by 1 base, and 10 bases separated the two germline ends. Germline CDR1 reads MGHRA; CDR2 reads YSYEKL. The CDR3 loop is CASSLGRRNTEAFF. CDR3 in DNA: TGCGCCAGCAGCCTCGGCCGGAGGAACACTGAAGCTTTCTTT.

Note on this clone: The sample has other DNA sequences that encode this CDR3 too. CDR3 sequence reads: CATTPTGHPSGALNTEAFF. For the CDR3, the DNA is TGTGCCACCACCCCCACCGGTCACCCGTCGGGAGCACTGAACACTGAAGCTTTCTTT. The V and J genes are TRBV7-6 and TRBJ1-1; D is undetermined. Trimming stripped 10 bases from V and 0 bases from J, with 30 bases between. Per the germline V gene, CDR1 is SGHVS and CDR2 is FNYEAQ. CDR3 size: 19 residues.

The genes are TRBV29-1 and TRBJ2-1, with 12 bases lining up with TRBD1. CDR1 and CDR2 (germline): SQVTM, ANQGSEA. With V trimmed by 4 bases and J by 5 bases, 3 bases remained unmatched. CDR3 length equals 14 residues. Here the CDR3 DNA reads TGCAGCGTTGGGGGACAGGGGGCTGACAATGAGCAGTTCTTC. This translates into CSVGGQGADNEQFF.

The gene calls are TRBV12-5 and TRBJ2-5; D not resolved. The CDR3 extends over 16 amino acids. Trimming stripped 6 bases from V and 0 bases from J, with 17 bases between. From germline, CDR1 is LGHNT and CDR2 FRNRAP. CDR3 in DNA: TGTGCTAGTGGACAAAACACGGCGGCTTACCAAGAGACCCAGTACTTC. Translating it yields CASGQNTAAYQETQYF.

This chain joins TRBV4-3 and TRBJ2-7, with 10 bases lining up with TRBD2. This CDR3 spans 16 amino acids. Germline assignment: CDR1 LGHNA and CDR2 YSLEER. The V segment lost 0 bases and the J segment 0 bases; nucleotides outside the gene matches: 2. The CDR3, as DNA: TGCGCCAGCAGCCAAGACACTAGCGGGACCTCCTACGAGCAGTACTTC. Translation gives CASSQDTSGTSYEQYF.

V gene TRBV19 combines with J gene TRBJ2-7; 12 nucleotides agree with TRBD2. In germline, CDR1 is LNHDA, CDR2 SQIVND (reference sequence). The CDR3 sequence is 15 residues long. V shed 6 bases and J 3 bases; nucleotides not matched to a gene: 6. DNA of the CDR3: TGTGCCAGTAGCATGAAGGGACTAGCGGGCTACGAGCAGTACTTC. It is translated as CASSMKGLAGYEQYF.

The chain combines TRBV5-1 with TRBJ2-1; D perhaps matches TRBD1 (5 bases). Germline V CDR1 and CDR2: SGHRS, YFSETQ. The CDR3 has 15 amino acids. Trimming removed 1 base at V and 4 bases at J, with 12 bases between. The CDR3 spells CASSLLTVLYNEQFF. The CDR3 DNA follows: TGCGCCAGCAGCTTGTTGACAGTACTTTACAATGAGCAGTTCTTC. Complete variable domain (other parts from reference TRBV5-1 and TRBJ2-1): KAGVTQTPRYLIKTRGQQVTLSCSPISGHRSVSWYQQTPGQGLQFLFEYFSETQRNKGNFPGRFSGRQFSNSRSEMNVSTLELGDSALYLCASSLLTVLYNEQFFGPGTRLTVL.

The chain carries TRBV9 and TRBJ2-1; 9 bases align to TRBD2. The CDR3 runs to 15 residues. After removal of 0 bases from V and 7 bases from J, the junction contained 5 bases not matched to a gene. The germline gives CDR1 SGDLS, CDR2 YYNGEE. CDR3 region: CASSVDLAGLNEQFF. CDR3 in DNA: TGTGCCAGCAGCGTAGATCTAGCGGGATTGAATGAGCAGTTCTTC.

J is TRBJ2-1 and V is TRBV2, with TRBD1 matching over 8 bases. Germline values: CDR1 SNHLY, CDR2 FYNNEI. CDR3 size: 10 residues. The J segment lost 10 bases and the V segment lost 8 bases, leaving 1 base of the junction unmatched. In DNA form, the CDR3 reads TGTGCCAGCGGGGACAGGGAGCAGTTCTTC. Its translation: CASGDREQFF.

The V and J genes are TRBV6-4 and TRBJ2-1; the match to TRBD1 covers 7 bases. V was pared by 5 bases and J by 4 bases, with 5 bases of the junction left unmatched. Germline-derived CDR1 and CDR2 are MRHNA and SNTAGT. This CDR3 is 14 amino acids long. CDR3 DNA sequence: TGTGCCAGCAGTCCCGGGACAGAATACAATGAGCAGTTCTTC. Its protein is CASSPGTEYNEQFF.

This sequence joins TRBV2 and TRBJ2-7; 13 bases agree with TRBD2. The J segment lost 5 bases and the V segment lost 8 bases, leaving 6 bases of the junction unmatched. CDR3 length: 14 amino acids. Germline lookup yields CDR1 SNHLY and CDR2 FYNNEI. The CDR3 nucleotides read TGTGCCAGCCTAAGGACTAGCGGGGGAGACGAGCAGTACTTC. Protein: CASLRTSGGDEQYF.

The V and J genes are TRBV10-3 and TRBJ2-5, with 9 bases that match TRBD1. The last part of the DNA fits TRBJ2-7 better; the J call may be wrong. From germline, CDR1 is ENHRY and CDR2 SYGVKD. The CDR3 has 16 amino acids. CDR3 in amino acids: CATQQGALRSSYEQYF. CDR3 nucleotides: TGTGCCACACAACAGGGGGCGTTAAGGAGCTCCTACGAGCAGTACTTC.

V is TRBV4-1 and J is TRBJ1-5; 7 bases are a match to TRBD1. The CDR3 has 17 residues. The junction had 12 bases not matched to a gene; V was cut back by 2 bases and J by 5 bases. Germline values: CDR1 MGHRA, CDR2 YSYEKL. The DNA of the CDR3 is TGCGCCAGCAGCCAAAGGTGGGGAGACAGGGATGATCAGCCCCAGCATTTT. It is translated as CASSQRWGDRDDQPQHF.

The chain uses TRBV5-1 and TRBJ2-2; the match to TRBD1 covers 9 bases. The CDR3 covers 16 residues. The germline V gene encodes CDR1 SGHRS and CDR2 YFSETQ. Losses at the gene ends were 4 bases for V and 3 bases for J; bases not matched to a gene: 7. CDR3 nucleotide sequence: TGCGCCAGCAGCCCGGGACAGGGTTCGGACACCGGGGAGCTGTTTTTT. Translating it yields CASSPGQGSDTGELFF.

The chain is built from TRBV11-2 and TRBJ2-1; 7 bases fit TRBD2. CDR3 length equals 19 residues. Germline trimming cut 5 bases from V and 3 bases from J; bases unmatched to any gene: 19. Per germline, CDR1 SGHAT and CDR2 FQNNGV. This chain's CDR3 is CASSRRGREFARNYNEQFF. The CDR3 bases are TGTGCCAGCAGCCGCCGTGGGCGGGAGTTTGCAAGAAACTACAATGAGCAGTTCTTC. The whole variable domain, filled in from reference TRBV11-2 and TRBJ2-1, reads EAGVAQSPRYKIIEKRQSVAFWCNPISGHATLYWYQQILGQGPKLLIQFQNNGVVDDSQLPKDRFSAERLKGVDSTLKIQPAKLEDSAVYLCASSRRGREFARNYNEQFFGPGTRLTVL.

The rearrangement links TRBV13 to TRBJ2-1, with D possibly matching TRBD2 (6 bases). The length of the CDR3 is 15 residues. The V gene lost 0 bases and the J gene lost 4 bases, with 10 bases spanning the gap. Germline V CDR1 and CDR2: PRHDT, FYEKMQ (reference sequence). CDR3 in amino acids: CASSLGGRGYNEQFF. In DNA, the CDR3 is TGTGCCAGCAGCTTAGGCGGGAGAGGATACAATGAGCAGTTCTTC.

The chain joins TRBV28 to TRBJ1-1, with D possibly matching TRBD1 (5 bases). This CDR3 has 13 amino acids. Germline CDR1 MDHEN, CDR2 SYDVKM. The germline V and J ends were trimmed by 6 bases and 4 bases, with 12 bases remaining between them. The CDR3 is CASSLLQGTEAFF. CDR3 nucleotides: TGTGCCAGCAGCCTCCTCCAGGGCACTGAAGCTTTCTTT. The variable domain in full, with the rest retrieved from reference TRBV28 and TRBJ1-1, is DVKVTQSSRYLVKRTGEKVFLECVQDMDHENMFWYRQDPGLGLRLIYFSYDVKMKEKGDIPEGYSVSREKKERFSLILESASTNQTSMYLCASSLLQGTEAFFGQGTRLTVV.

V gene TRBV6-4 combines with J gene TRBJ2-3; 9 bases align to TRBD2. Germline V gives CDR1 MRHNA, CDR2 SNTAGT. After removal of 4 bases from V and 4 bases from J, the junction contained 9 bases not matched to a gene. The CDR3 is 16 amino acids. The CDR3 sequence is CASSAVAGEAADTQYF. The CDR3 coding sequence is TGTGCCAGCAGTGCCGTAGCGGGGGAGGCCGCAGATACGCAGTATTTT.

The chain is built from TRBV18 and TRBJ2-6; D gene uncertain. CDR1 and CDR2 (germline): KGHSH, LQKENI. With 8 bases removed from V and 3 bases from J, the gap between germline ends came to 8 bases. The CDR3 totals 13 residues. CDR3 region: CASHLGGANVLTF. The CDR3 DNA is TGTGCCAGCCACCTAGGTGGGGCCAACGTCCTGACTTTC.

This chain joins TRBV5-4 and TRBJ2-5; a possible D gene is TRBD2 (6 bases). The germline V gene encodes CDR1 SGHNT and CDR2 YYREEE (reference sequence). The CDR3 sequence is 14 residues long. V dropped 0 bases and J dropped 1 base, with 7 bases sitting between them. CDR3 amino acids: CASSLGGAQETQYF. The CDR3 coding sequence is TGTGCCAGCAGCTTGGGCGGGGCCCAAGAGACCCAGTACTTC.

The V and J genes are TRBV29-1 and TRBJ2-3; maybe TRBD1 (5 bases). Germline CDR1 reads SQVTM; CDR2 reads ANQGSEA. The CDR3 totals 13 residues. The germline V and J ends were trimmed by 5 bases and 1 base, with 10 bases remaining between them. The CDR3 loop reads CSVRGGRTDTQYF. The CDR3 bases are TGCAGCGTTAGGGGCGGACGCACAGATACGCAGTATTTT.

The rearrangement joins TRBV7-6 to TRBJ1-2, with 8 bases that match TRBD1. The CDR3 sequence is 15 residues long. Germline loops: CDR1 SGHVS, CDR2 FNYEAQ. With V trimmed by 5 bases and J by 6 bases, 11 bases remained unmatched. The CDR3 here is CASSPRLDRADGYTF. In nucleotides, the CDR3 is TGTGCCAGCAGCCCCAGACTGGACAGGGCAGATGGCTACACCTTC.

The chain has TRBV7-8 and TRBJ2-1; 11 nucleotides align to TRBD2. This CDR3 has 16 amino acids. CDR1 and CDR2 (germline): SGHVS, FQNEAQ. The ends lost 5 bases at V and 2 bases at J; junction bases unmatched: 5. DNA of the CDR3: TGTGCCAGCAGCCCAGGGACTAGCGGACCCTACAATGAGCAGTTCTTC. It is translated as CASSPGTSGPYNEQFF.

V gene TRBV6-1 combines with J gene TRBJ1-2; possible D gene TRBD1, 5 bases. V was clipped by 7 bases and J by 7 bases, with 16 bases between them. Germline V gene data show CDR1 as MNHNS and CDR2 as SASEGT. This CDR3 is built from 13 residues. The CDR3 bases are TGTGCCAGCAAGAGAGGCAGGGATGCTGGCTACACCTTC. Encoded protein: CASKRGRDAGYTF.

V usage is TRBV30 and J usage is TRBJ1-5; D might be TRBD1 (5 bases). V lost 4 bases and J lost 2, with 12 bases in between. There are 14 residues in the CDR3. Per the germline V gene, CDR1 is GTSNPN and CDR2 is SVGIG (reference sequence). The CDR3 nucleotides read TGTGCCTGGAATGGGGGGGTCGGCAATCAGCCCCAGCATTTT. Translated: CAWNGGVGNQPQHF.

V and J are TRBV2 and TRBJ1-2, with TRBD1 identical over 9 bases. Germline loops: CDR1 SNHLY, CDR2 FYNNEI. The CDR3 is 14 amino acids. V shed 8 bases and J 7 bases; nucleotides not matched to a gene: 11. CDR3 residues: CASRRDRAVVGYTF. DNA for the CDR3: TGTGCCAGCCGCCGGGACAGGGCCGTTGTTGGCTACACCTTC.

The rearrangement joins TRBV2 to TRBJ2-5; no clear D. Trimming stripped 8 bases from V and 2 bases from J, with 12 bases between. The CDR3 contains 13 residues. Germline CDR1 and CDR2: SNHLY and FYNNEI. CDR3 DNA sequence: TGTGCCAGCTGTTGGTCGCAGCAAGAGACCCAGTACTTC. It codes for CASCWSQQETQYF.

J is TRBJ1-1 and V is TRBV11-2; 8 bases fit TRBD1. Germline CDR1 is SGHAT and CDR2 is FQNNGV. This CDR3 comprises 14 residues. V lost 1 base, J lost 3 bases, and 1 base stayed unmatched. The CDR3 spells CASSLGQGYTEAFF. The CDR3 DNA is TGTGCCAGCAGCTTAGGACAGGGGTACACTGAAGCTTTCTTT.

The chain uses TRBV18 and TRBJ2-5, with D possibly TRBD2 on 6 matching bases. Trimming took 6 bases from V and 5 from J, leaving 22 bases between them. The germline gives CDR1 KGHSH, CDR2 LQKENI. The CDR3 totals 16 residues. Here the CDR3 reads CASSPSSVRAGETQYF. The CDR3 DNA sequence: TGTGCCAGCTCTCCCTCTAGCGTGAGGGCCGGGGAGACCCAGTACTTC.

The chain joins TRBV7-9 to TRBJ1-5; D is perhaps TRBD1 (6 bases). The CDR3 has 16 amino acids. Germline V gene lookup returns CDR1 SEHNR and CDR2 FQNEAQ (reference sequence). V shed 3 bases and J shed 4 bases, with 16 bases lying between them. Here the CDR3 DNA reads TGTGCCAGCAGCTTTTCGGGGGGCAGATGGAATCAGCCCCAGCATTTT. Protein product: CASSFSGGRWNQPQHF.